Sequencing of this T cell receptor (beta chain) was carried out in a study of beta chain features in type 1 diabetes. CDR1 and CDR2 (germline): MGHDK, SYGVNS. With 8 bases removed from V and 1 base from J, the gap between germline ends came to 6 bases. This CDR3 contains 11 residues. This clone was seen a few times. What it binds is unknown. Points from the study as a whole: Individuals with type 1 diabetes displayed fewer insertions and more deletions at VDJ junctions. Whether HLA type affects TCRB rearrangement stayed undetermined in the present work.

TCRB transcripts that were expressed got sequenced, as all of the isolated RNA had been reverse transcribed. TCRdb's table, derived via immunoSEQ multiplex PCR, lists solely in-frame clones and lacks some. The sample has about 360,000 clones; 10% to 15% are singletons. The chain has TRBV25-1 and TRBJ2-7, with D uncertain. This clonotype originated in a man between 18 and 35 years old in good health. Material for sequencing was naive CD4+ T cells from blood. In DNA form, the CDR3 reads TGTGCCAGCGCGGAGTCCTACGAGCAGTACTTC. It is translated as CASAESYEQYF.